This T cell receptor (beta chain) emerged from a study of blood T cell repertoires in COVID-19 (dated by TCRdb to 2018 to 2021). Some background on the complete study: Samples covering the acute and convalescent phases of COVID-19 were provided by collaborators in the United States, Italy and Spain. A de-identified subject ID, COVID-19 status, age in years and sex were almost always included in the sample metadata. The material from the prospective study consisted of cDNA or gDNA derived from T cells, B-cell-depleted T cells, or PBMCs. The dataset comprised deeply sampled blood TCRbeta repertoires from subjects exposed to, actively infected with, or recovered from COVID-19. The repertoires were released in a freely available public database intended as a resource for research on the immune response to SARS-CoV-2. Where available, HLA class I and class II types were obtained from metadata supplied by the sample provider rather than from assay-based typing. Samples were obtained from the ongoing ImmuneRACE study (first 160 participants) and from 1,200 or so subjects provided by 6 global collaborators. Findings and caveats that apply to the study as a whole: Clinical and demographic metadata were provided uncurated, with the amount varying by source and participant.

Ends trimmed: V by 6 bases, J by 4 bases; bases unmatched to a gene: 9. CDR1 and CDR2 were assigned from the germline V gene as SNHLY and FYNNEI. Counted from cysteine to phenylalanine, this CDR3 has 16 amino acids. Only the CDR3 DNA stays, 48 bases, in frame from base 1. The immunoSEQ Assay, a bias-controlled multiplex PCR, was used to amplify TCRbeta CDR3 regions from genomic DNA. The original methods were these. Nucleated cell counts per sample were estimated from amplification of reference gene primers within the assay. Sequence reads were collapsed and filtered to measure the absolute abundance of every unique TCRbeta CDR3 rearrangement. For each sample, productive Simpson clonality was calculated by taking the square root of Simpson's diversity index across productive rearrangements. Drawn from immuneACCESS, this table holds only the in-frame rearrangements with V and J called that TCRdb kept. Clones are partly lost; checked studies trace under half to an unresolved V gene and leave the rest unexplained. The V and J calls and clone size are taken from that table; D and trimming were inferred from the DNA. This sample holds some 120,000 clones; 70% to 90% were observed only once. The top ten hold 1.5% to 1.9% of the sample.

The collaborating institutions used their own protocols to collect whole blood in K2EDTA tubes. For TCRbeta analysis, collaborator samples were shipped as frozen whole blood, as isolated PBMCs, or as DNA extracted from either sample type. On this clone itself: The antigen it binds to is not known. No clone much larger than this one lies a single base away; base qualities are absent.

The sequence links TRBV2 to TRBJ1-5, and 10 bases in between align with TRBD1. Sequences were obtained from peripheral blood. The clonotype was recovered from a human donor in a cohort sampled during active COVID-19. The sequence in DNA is TGTGCCAGCAGGAAGATCGACAGGGGGCCAAATCAGCCCCAGCATTTT. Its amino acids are CASRKIDRGPNQPQHF.